The 12 T cell receptor beta chains given below trace back to one sample, sequenced in a study of identical twins. TCRdb reprocessed the 5' RACE reads with MiXCR, giving one entry per CDR3 protein. The table shows 1.5 million to 2 million distinct CDR3 sequences, with less than 35% occurring only once. Sequenced sample: cord blood. The receptor source for this set is a newborn girl in good health.

The chain couples TRBV12-3 or TRBV12-4 to TRBJ1-5; D ambiguous. The CDR3 totals 13 residues. Trimming shortened V by 11 bases and J by 7 bases, and 18 bases separated the two germline ends. The CDR3 region is CAGTLSGKQPQHF. The DNA of the CDR3 is TGTGCCGGCACCTTATCGGGGAAACAGCCCCAGCATTTT.

The chain joins TRBV5-1 to TRBJ2-1; 10 nucleotides line up with TRBD1. Germline V gives CDR1 SGHRS, CDR2 YFSETQ. V lost 1 base, J lost 6 bases, and 7 bases stayed unmatched. The CDR3 has 16 amino acids. CDR3 amino acids: CASSLRGQGIGNEQFF. For the CDR3, the DNA is TGCGCCAGCAGCTTGAGGGGACAGGGGATCGGCAATGAGCAGTTCTTC.

The chain couples TRBV12-3 or TRBV12-4 to TRBJ1-3, with a possible D match to TRBD1 (5 bases). The CDR3 loop spans 14 amino acids. Trimming pared 3 bases from V and 3 bases from J, leaving 9 bases between. The CDR3 loop reads CASSFRGVGNTIYF. CDR3 bases: TGTGCCAGCAGTTTTCGAGGGGTTGGAAACACCATATATTTT.

This clonotype has a handful of counts. The V and J genes are TRBV4-1 and TRBJ2-1; 10 bases agree with TRBD2. V lost 0 bases, J lost 2 bases, and 4 bases stayed unmatched. CDR1 MGHRA and CDR2 YSYEKL come from the germline V gene. The CDR3 contains 17 residues. The CDR3 loop is CASSQDQSGGAYNEQFF. CDR3 nucleotide sequence: TGCGCCAGCAGCCAAGATCAGAGCGGGGGGGCCTACAATGAGCAGTTCTTC.

This clonotype was counted only a few times. The rearrangement joins TRBV7-9 to TRBJ2-1, with D possibly being TRBD2 (5 bases). The CDR3 covers 14 residues. Looked up from germline, CDR1 is SEHNR and CDR2 is FQNEAQ (reference sequence). Trimming left V 5 bases short and J 8 bases short, with 16 bases between. The CDR3 protein is CASSPFSVRYEQFF. The CDR3 DNA reads TGTGCCAGCAGCCCGTTTAGCGTAAGGTATGAGCAGTTCTTC.

Regarding this clonotype: Since no conserved phenylalanine or tryptophan closes the CDR3, a read error is the likely cause. The rearrangement joins TRBV2 to TRBJ1-2; D uncertain. V gave up 1 base and J gave up 7 bases, with 7 bases separating them. Per the germline V gene, CDR1 is SNHLY and CDR2 is FYNNEI. The CDR3 loop spans 12 amino acids. CDR3 in DNA: TGTGCCAGCAGTGAAGGGATGGGTGGCTACACCTTA. Translating it yields CASSEGMGGYTL.

This clonotype was seen repeatedly, ten times or more. CDR3 DNA: TGTGCCAGCAGTTTTGTCGGGGGAGAGCAGTACTTC. This translates into CASSFVGGEQYF. The gene calls are TRBV28 and TRBJ2-7; D may be TRBD2 (6 bases). Germline V lookup: CDR1 MDHEN, CDR2 SYDVKM. The CDR3 extends over 12 amino acids. Trimming removed 3 bases at V and 7 bases at J, with 10 bases between.

This clonotype was seen a handful of times. The chain uses TRBV4-1 and TRBJ1-2, with D possibly TRBD1 on 6 matching bases. The ends were cut back, 2 bases at V and 7 bases at J, with 14 bases in the middle. The CDR3 sequence is 14 residues long. Germline V lookup: CDR1 MGHRA, CDR2 YSYEKL. The CDR3 protein is CASSQPTGIGGYTF. The CDR3 DNA follows: TGCGCCAGCAGCCAACCTACAGGGATAGGTGGCTACACCTTC.

A remark on this clonotype: Relative to the germline gene, one junction end is altered; a read error may explain this. The chain carries TRBV5-1 and TRBJ1-2, with TRBD1 identical over 11 bases. The CDR3 sequence is 15 residues long. Germline V lookup: CDR1 SGHRS, CDR2 YFSETQ. The CDR3 DNA reads as TGCGCCAGCGGCTTGGTCGGACAGGGGGCGAGGGGCTACACCTTC. Translating gives CASGLVGQGARGYTF. Using reference TRBV5-1 and TRBJ1-2 for the parts outside the CDR3, the full variable domain is KAGVTQTPRYLIKTRGQQVTLSCSPISGHRSVSWYQQTPGQGLQFLFEYFSETQRNKGNFPGRFSGRQFSNSRSEMNVSTLELGDSALYLCASGLVGQGARGYTFGSGTRLTVV.

Ten or more counts support this clonotype. The rearrangement joins TRBV5-1 to TRBJ1-2, with no clear D. V was pared by 6 bases and J by 3 bases, with 9 bases between. Germline lookup yields CDR1 SGHRS and CDR2 YFSETQ. The CDR3 runs 12 residues. Here the CDR3 reads CASTVDHYGYTF. CDR3 nucleotides: TGCGCCAGCACCGTCGATCACTATGGCTACACCTTC.

The chain has TRBV2 and TRBJ2-5; D is uncertain. The CDR3 covers 10 residues. Between the trimmed V and J ends, which lost 6 bases and 11 bases, there was a span of 10 bases. Germline assignment: CDR1 SNHLY and CDR2 FYNNEI. CDR3 sequence reads: CASRATQQYF. CDR3 coding DNA: TGTGCCAGCAGGGCCACCCAGCAGTACTTC.

The rearrangement links TRBV29-1 to TRBJ1-2; a weak D match, TRBD1 (6 bases). The CDR3 length is 16 residues. Germline V gene lookup returns CDR1 SQVTM and CDR2 ANQGSEA. The V end lost 1 base, the J end lost 0 bases, and 15 bases lay between the germline ends. The CDR3 region is CSVEGGPGATNYGYTF. CDR3 DNA sequence: TGCAGCGTTGAAGGGGGTCCAGGGGCGACTAACTATGGCTACACCTTC.